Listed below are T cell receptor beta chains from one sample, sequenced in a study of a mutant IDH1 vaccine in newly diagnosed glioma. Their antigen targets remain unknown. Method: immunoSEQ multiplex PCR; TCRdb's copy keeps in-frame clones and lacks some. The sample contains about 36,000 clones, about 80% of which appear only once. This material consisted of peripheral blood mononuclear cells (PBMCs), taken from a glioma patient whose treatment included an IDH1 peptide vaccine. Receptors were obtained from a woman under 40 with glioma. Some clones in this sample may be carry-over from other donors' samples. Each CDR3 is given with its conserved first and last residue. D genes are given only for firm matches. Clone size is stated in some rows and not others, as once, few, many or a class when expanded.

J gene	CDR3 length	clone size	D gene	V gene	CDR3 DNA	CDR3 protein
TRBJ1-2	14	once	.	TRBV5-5	TGTGCCAGCAGCTGGGGGAACAGCCTCTATGGCTACACCTTC	CASSWGNSLYGYTF
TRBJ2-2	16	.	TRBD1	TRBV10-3	TGTGCCATCAGTGAAACAGGGGCGGCGAACACCGGGGAGCTGTTTTTT	CAISETGAANTGELFF
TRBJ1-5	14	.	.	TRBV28	TGTGCCAGCCTAGCAGTTGCTAGCAATCAGCCCCAGCATTTT	CASLAVASNQPQHF
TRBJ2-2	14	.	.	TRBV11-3	TGTGCCAGCACGGATTATGAGGCGACCGGGGAGCTGTTTTTT	CASTDYEATGELFF
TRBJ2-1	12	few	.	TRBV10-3	TGTGCCATCAGTGTCACACCGGAGGGGCAGTTCTTC	CAISVTPEGQFF
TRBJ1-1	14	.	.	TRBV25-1	TGTGCCAGCAAGGAGTGGGGGGAGTCCGATGAAGCTTTCTTT	CASKEWGESDEAFF
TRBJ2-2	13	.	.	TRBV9	TGTGCCAGCAGCGTACAGCACACCGGGGAGCTGTTTTTT	CASSVQHTGELFF
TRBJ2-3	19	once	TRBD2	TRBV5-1	TGCGCCAGCAGCTTGGTAACTAGCGGTTACCTCTTTGCCACAGATACGCAGTATTTT	CASSLVTSGYLFATDTQYF
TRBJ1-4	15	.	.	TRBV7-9	TGTGCCAGCAGCTGGATGGGGGGGCTGGGTGAAAAACTGTTTTTT	CASSWMGGLGEKLFF
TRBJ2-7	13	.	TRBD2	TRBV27	TGTGCCAGCAGTTTAGGGGGGGTCTACGAGCAGTACTTC	CASSLGGVYEQYF
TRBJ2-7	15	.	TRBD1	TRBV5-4	TGTGCCAGCAGCGCGACAGGGGCCGCCTGGGACGAGCAGTACTTC	CASSATGAAWDEQYF
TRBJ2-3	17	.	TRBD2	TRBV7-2	TGTGCCAGCAGCTTATGGGAGCGGGAGGCCCCTGAGGATACGCAGTATTTT	CASSLWEREAPEDTQYF
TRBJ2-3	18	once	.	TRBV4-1	TGCGCCAGCAGCCAAGATGGTCCGGTACAGGGCGGCAGGGATACGCAGTATTTT	CASSQDGPVQGGRDTQYF
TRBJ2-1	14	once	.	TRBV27	TGTGCCAGCGGTCAGGGAGCCCGCCACAATGAGCAGTTCTTC	CASGQGARHNEQFF
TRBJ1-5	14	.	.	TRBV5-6	TGTGCCAGCAGCGGGGGGGTTGGCAATCAGCCCCAGCATTTT	CASSGGVGNQPQHF
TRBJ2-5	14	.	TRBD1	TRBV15	TGTGCCACCAGCAGAGATGGCAGGGGGGAGACCCAGTACTTC	CATSRDGRGETQYF
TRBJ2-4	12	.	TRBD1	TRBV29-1	TGCAGCGTTGAGGGGGACAGTAACATTCAGTACTTC	CSVEGDSNIQYF
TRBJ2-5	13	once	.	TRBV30	TGTGCCTGGAGTCAAGTTTCCCCAGAGACCCAGTACTTC	CAWSQVSPETQYF
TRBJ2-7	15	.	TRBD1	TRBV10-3	TGTGCCATCAAGGGGACAGGCCAAAACTCCTACGAGCAGTACTTC	CAIKGTGQNSYEQYF
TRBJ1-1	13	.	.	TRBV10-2	TGCGCCAGCAGTGATCTCCCCAGGACTGAAGCTTTCTTT	CASSDLPRTEAFF
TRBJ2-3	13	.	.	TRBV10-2	TGCGCCAGCAGTGAGTTTGGGGAAGATACGCAGTATTTT	CASSEFGEDTQYF
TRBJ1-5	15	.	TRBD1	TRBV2	TGTGCCAGCAGCACCCAGGGGGCGAACAATCAGCCCCAGCATTTT	CASSTQGANNQPQHF
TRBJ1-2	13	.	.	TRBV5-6	TGTGCCAGCAGCTTGGGGCGGAACTATGGCTACACCTTC	CASSLGRNYGYTF
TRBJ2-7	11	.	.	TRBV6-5	TGTGCCAGCAGTACTCCCTACGAGCAGTACTTC	CASSTPYEQYF
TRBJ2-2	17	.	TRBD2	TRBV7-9	TGTGCCAGCAGCAGCCCCGGGACTAGCGGGAGGTCCGGGGAGCTGTTTTTT	CASSSPGTSGRSGELFF
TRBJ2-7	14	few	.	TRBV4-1	TGCGCCAGCAGCCAAGTCCTCCGGGAGAAGAAGCAGTACTTC	CASSQVLREKKQYF
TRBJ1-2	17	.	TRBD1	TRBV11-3	TGTGCCAGCAGCTCCAACGAAGGAGGGGGCATCCTGGGGGGCTACACCTTC	CASSSNEGGGILGGYTF
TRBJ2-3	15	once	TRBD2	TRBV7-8	TGTGCCAGCAGTCTACTAGCGGGAGTCTCAGATACGCAGTATTTT	CASSLLAGVSDTQYF
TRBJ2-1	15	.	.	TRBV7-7	TGTGCTAGCAGCTTGGGGGACGGACCCTACAATGAGCAGTTCTTC	CASSLGDGPYNEQFF
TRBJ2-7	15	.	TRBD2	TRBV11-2	TGTGCCAGCAGCCGCGGGACTAGCGGCTCCTACGAGCAGTACTTC	CASSRGTSGSYEQYF
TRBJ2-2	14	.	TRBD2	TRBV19	TGTGCCAGTAGCCCAGGCGGGGGTCGTAGGGAGCTGTTTTTT	CASSPGGGRRELFF
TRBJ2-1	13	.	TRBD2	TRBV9	TGTGCCAGCACCAGCGGGAGAAGCAATGAGCAGTTCTTC	CASTSGRSNEQFF
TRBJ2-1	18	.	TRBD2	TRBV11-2	TGTGCCAGCAGCTTAGTTATGGCTAGCGGGAGTGTGGACAATGAGCAGTTCTTC	CASSLVMASGSVDNEQFF
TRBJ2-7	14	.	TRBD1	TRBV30	TGTGCCTGGAGTCCAGGGACAGGGCACTACGAGCAGTACTTC	CAWSPGTGHYEQYF
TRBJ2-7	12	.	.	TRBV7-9	TGTGCCAGCAGCTTAGTTTGGTACGAGCAGTACTTC	CASSLVWYEQYF
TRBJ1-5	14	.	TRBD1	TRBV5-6	TGTGCCAGCAACGATTGGACAGGGAATCAGCCCCAGCATTTT	CASNDWTGNQPQHF
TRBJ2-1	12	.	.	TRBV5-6	TGTGCCAGCAGCTTGGGGGGCTATGAGCAGTTCTTC	CASSLGGYEQFF
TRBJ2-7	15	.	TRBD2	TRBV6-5	TGTGCCAGCAGTTACTCGACTAGCGGGGGTTACGAGCAGTACTTC	CASSYSTSGGYEQYF